The clone carrying this TCR beta chain has a handful of counts. The V end lost 3 bases, the J end lost 1 base, and 15 bases lay between the germline ends. This CDR3 spans 15 amino acids. The germline V gene has CDR1 GTSNPN and CDR2 SVGIG (reference sequence). These data come from a study of T cell changes during pregnancy in multiple sclerosis. Produced via immunoSEQ multiplex PCR; TCRdb's table is partial and in-frame only. The profile covers 40,000 to 60,000 clones, with 90% to 95% appearing a single time and just under 1% taken by the ten largest. The sequence came from a female donor with multiple sclerosis, enrolled in a pregnancy study. Material: peripheral blood, obtained after pregnancy. The chain links TRBV30 to TRBJ1-1; possible D gene TRBD1, 5 bases. The CDR3 reads CAWSVAGGGNTEAFF. The CDR3 DNA is TGTGCCTGGAGCGTAGCGGGGGGAGGGAACACTGAAGCTTTCTTT.